This T cell receptor (beta chain) was identified during a study of T cells in Graves' hyperthyroidism and ophthalmopathy. Study-level results: A model of 13 V-J features distinguished ophthalmopathy from stable hyperthyroidism. Most thyroid clonotypes expanded above 0.001 appeared in blood too. Ophthalmopathy onset followed model prediction by a median roughly 6 months.

TCR beta CDR3 regions were amplified from RNA transcripts. A set of HTBI primers served as the primers for a first-round RT-PCR of the TCR CDR3. From the multiplex PCR reads, TCRdb called clonotypes with MiXCR, one entry per CDR3 protein. The data hold 700,000 to 950,000 distinct CDR3 sequences, with 30% to 40% observed a single time. The CDR3 runs 12 residues. V dropped 5 bases and J dropped 10; count of bases not matched to a gene: 7. Hyperthyroidism of Graves' type that showed no ophthalmopathy progression within 18 months was stable. Note on this clonotype: Its antigen is still unknown.

The sample consisted of blood. This sequence was found in a woman aged 40 to 55 with Graves' hyperthyroidism. V gene TRBV12-3 or TRBV12-4 combines with J gene TRBJ2-5, with 7 bases that match TRBD2. This CDR3 is CASSDRGRDQYF. The CDR3 nucleotides are TGTGCCAGCAGTGATAGAGGGAGGGACCAGTACTTC.